This TCR beta chain was recorded in a study of blood T cell repertoires in COVID-19. Across the study: COVID-19 samples, acute and convalescent, were from the United States, Italy and Spain. PBMCs, B-cell-depleted T cells, or T cells were the source of the cDNA or gDNA that made up the material.

Generated by immunoSEQ multiplex PCR, the TCRdb table keeps only in-frame clones and is missing some. The table lists approximately 150,000 clones, roughly 84% of them singletons. The germline CDR1 and CDR2 sequences are LNHDA and SQIVND (reference sequence). CDR3 size: 15 residues. After removal of 5 bases from V and 5 bases from J, the junction contained 11 bases not matched to a gene. Either two negative PCRs, clearance, or symptom resolution qualified Cohort 3 donors as recovered. What was sequenced was PBMCs or T cells enriched from blood (not recorded which). The chain recombines TRBV19 with TRBJ1-2; 7 nucleotides align to TRBD1. The sequence came from a woman between 50 and 59 years old who had recovered from COVID-19. The CDR3 is CASSLRLTGVYGYTF. CDR3 DNA sequence: TGTGCCAGTAGTCTTCGATTAACAGGGGTTTATGGCTACACCTTC.